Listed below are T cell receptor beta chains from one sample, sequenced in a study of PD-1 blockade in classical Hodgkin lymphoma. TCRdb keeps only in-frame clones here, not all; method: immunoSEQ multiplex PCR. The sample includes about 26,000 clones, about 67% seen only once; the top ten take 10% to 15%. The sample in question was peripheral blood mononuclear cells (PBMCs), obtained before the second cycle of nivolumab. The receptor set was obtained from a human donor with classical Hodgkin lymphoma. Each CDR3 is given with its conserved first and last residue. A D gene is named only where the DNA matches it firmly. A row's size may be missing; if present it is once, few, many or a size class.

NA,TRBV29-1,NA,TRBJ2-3,CSVVGRLTSPDTQYF,TGCAGCGTTGTCGGGAGACTCACTTCTCCAGATACGCAGTATTTT
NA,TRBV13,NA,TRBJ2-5,CASSLRGPQETQYF,TGTGCCAGCAGCCTTAGGGGACCACAAGAGACCCAGTACTTC
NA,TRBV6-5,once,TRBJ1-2,CASSYQTGRGGYTF,TGTGCCAGCAGTTACCAAACAGGGCGAGGTGGCTACACCTTC
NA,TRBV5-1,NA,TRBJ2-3,CASSLDRSDTQYF,TGCGCCAGCAGCTTGGACAGGTCAGATACGCAGTATTTT
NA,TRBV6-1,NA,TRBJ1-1,CASRDRRGVKAFF,TGTGCCAGCAGAGACAGGCGAGGAGTCAAAGCTTTCTTT
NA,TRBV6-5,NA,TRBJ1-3,CASSPLAGPGNTIYF,TGTGCCAGCAGTCCCCTGGCAGGACCCGGAAACACCATATATTTT
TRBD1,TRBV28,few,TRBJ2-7,CASSLRDRGATYEQYF,TGTGCCAGCAGTTTACGGGACAGGGGTGCTACCTACGAGCAGTACTTC
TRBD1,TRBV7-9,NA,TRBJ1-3,CANRGSGNTIYF,TGTGCCAACAGGGGTTCTGGAAACACCATATATTTT
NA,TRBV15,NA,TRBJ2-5,CATSAPGTNYQETQYF,TGTGCCACCAGCGCGCCCGGGACAAACTACCAAGAGACCCAGTACTTC
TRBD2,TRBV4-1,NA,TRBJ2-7,CASRNEPGLAASEQYF,TGCGCCAGCAGAAACGAACCGGGACTAGCGGCCTCCGAGCAGTACTTC
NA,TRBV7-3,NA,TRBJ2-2,CASRRGQNTGELFF,TGTGCCAGCAGACGGGGACAAAACACCGGGGAGCTGTTTTTT
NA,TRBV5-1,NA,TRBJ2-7,CASSPKGVAALYEQYF,TGCGCCAGCAGCCCAAAAGGGGTGGCGGCCCTCTACGAGCAGTACTTC
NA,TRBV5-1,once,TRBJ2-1,CATSRGGTTRIYNEQFF,TGCGCCACCTCCCGGGGCGGGACAACCCGTATATACAATGAGCAGTTCTTC
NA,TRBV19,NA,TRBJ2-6,CASSIEGQGLAGANVLTF,TGTGCCAGTAGTATAGAAGGCCAGGGCCTGGCTGGGGCCAACGTCCTGACTTTC
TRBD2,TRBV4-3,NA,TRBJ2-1,CASSRGMTSGAGNEQFF,TGCGCCAGCAGCAGGGGGATGACTAGCGGCGCGGGGAATGAGCAGTTCTTC
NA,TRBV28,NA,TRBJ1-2,CASSDSQARYGYTF,TGTGCCAGCAGTGATTCCCAGGCAAGATATGGCTACACCTTC
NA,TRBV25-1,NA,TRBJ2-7,CASIVLSLDYEQYF,TGTGCCAGCATCGTGCTCAGTTTAGACTACGAGCAGTACTTC
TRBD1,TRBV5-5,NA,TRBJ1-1,CASSLGVEGAPEAFF,TGTGCCAGCAGCTTGGGAGTGGAGGGGGCGCCTGAAGCTTTCTTT
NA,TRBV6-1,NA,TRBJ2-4,CASSAGPIQYF,TGTGCCAGCAGTGCCGGGCCCATTCAGTACTTC
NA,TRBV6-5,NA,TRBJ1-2,CASSYLGYGYTF,TGTGCCAGCAGTTACTTAGGATATGGCTACACCTTC
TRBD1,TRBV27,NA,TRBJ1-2,CASSTDRGADGYTF,TGTGCCAGCAGTACGGACAGGGGCGCGGATGGCTACACCTTC
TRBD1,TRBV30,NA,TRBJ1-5,CAWGVDRGFNQPQHF,TGTGCCTGGGGTGTTGACAGGGGATTCAATCAGCCCCAGCATTTT
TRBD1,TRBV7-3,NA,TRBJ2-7,CASSLSGTGKSYEQYF,TGTGCCAGCAGCTTATCAGGGACAGGGAAGTCCTACGAGCAGTACTTC
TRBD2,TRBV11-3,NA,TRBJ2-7,CASSPLAGGPCYEQYF,TGTGCCAGCAGCCCTCTAGCGGGAGGGCCCTGCTACGAGCAGTACTTC
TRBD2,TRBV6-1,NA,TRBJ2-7,CASSGAKAGVDEQYF,TGTGCCAGCAGTGGAGCGAAAGCGGGAGTAGACGAGCAGTACTTC
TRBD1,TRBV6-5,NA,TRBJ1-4,CASRGTGPNEKLFF,TGTGCCAGCAGGGGGACAGGGCCGAATGAAAAACTGTTTTTT
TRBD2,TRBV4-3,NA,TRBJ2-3,CASSLRTSGADTQYF,TGCGCCAGCAGCCTCCGGACTAGCGGGGCAGATACGCAGTATTTT
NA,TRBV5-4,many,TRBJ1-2,CASSESGVGGYTF,TGTGCCAGCAGTGAATCAGGGGTAGGCGGCTACACCTTC
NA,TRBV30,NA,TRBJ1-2,CAWGANYGYTF,TGTGCCTGGGGGGCTAACTATGGCTACACCTTC